Listed below are T cell receptor beta chains from one sample, sequenced in a study of blood T cell repertoires in COVID-19. Libraries were prepared by immunoSEQ multiplex PCR; TCRdb keeps only in-frame clonotypes and omits some of them. Altogether around 130,000 clones are present, roughly 78% being singletons, with the ten largest covering roughly 16%. Sequencing was carried out using peripheral blood. These receptors all stem from a man in his 60s with active or convalescent COVID-19. Both conserved end residues are trimmed from each CDR3. Each record gives: CDR3 protein, clone size, J gene, V gene. Clone size, where shown, is once, few, many, or a class for clones that have expanded.

CDR3: ASSPLAANNEQF
size: .
J: TRBJ2-1
V: TRBV7-8

CDR3: ASSFQGVYNEQF
size: .
J: TRBJ2-1
V: TRBV13

CDR3: ASSSLVGEVEETQY
size: .
J: TRBJ2-5
V: TRBV11-2

CDR3: ASRGLAANEQF
size: .
J: TRBJ2-1
V: TRBV9

CDR3: ASSLRDSQGEQY
size: .
J: TRBJ2-7
V: TRBV11-2

CDR3: ASSLAGGLAGKNEQF
size: .
J: TRBJ2-1
V: TRBV5-4

CDR3: ATSRGGYSNQPQH
size: .
J: TRBJ1-5
V: TRBV15

CDR3: ASSQEQGSGEQY
size: few
J: TRBJ2-7
V: TRBV4-1

CDR3: ASGSGISTDTQY
size: .
J: TRBJ2-3
V: TRBV6-5

CDR3: ASRRRRDRGIYGKNIQY
size: .
J: TRBJ2-4
V: TRBV19

CDR3: ASSFGGAMNTEAF
size: few
J: TRBJ1-1
V: TRBV11-2

CDR3: ASSEAQAVSSTEAF
size: .
J: TRBJ1-1
V: TRBV2

CDR3: ASSYSPRGNGYT
size: .
J: TRBJ1-2
V: TRBV6-5

CDR3: SVGQGDLYNEQF
size: .
J: TRBJ2-1
V: TRBV29-1

CDR3: ASTPRGGGSSGRFYGYT
size: .
J: TRBJ1-2
V: TRBV19

CDR3: ASSLSLAGFQETQY
size: .
J: TRBJ2-5
V: TRBV7-6

CDR3: ASSLQGSTDTQY
size: .
J: TRBJ2-3
V: TRBV7-9